This entry lists 4 T cell receptor beta chains sequenced from one sample in a study of T cells in localized non-small cell lung cancer. Profiled with immunoSEQ multiplex PCR; TCRdb holds only in-frame clones, not every one. Of tens of thousands of clones listed, over 80% are singletons. Specimen: peripheral blood, collected before any cancer treatment. The receptor set was obtained from a man aged 40 to 69 with stage I squamous cell lung carcinoma.

This clone has only a few counts. The V and J genes are TRBV6-1 and TRBJ1-2; D is unclear. CDR1 and CDR2 (germline): MNHNS, SASEGT. V lost 8 bases to trimming and J lost 8 bases, with 18 bases between them. This CDR3 has 13 residues. The CDR3 is CASARQPWEGYTF. CDR3 coding DNA: TGTGCCAGCGCTCGACAACCCTGGGAAGGCTACACCTTC.

The chain joins TRBV7-2 to TRBJ1-5; D not resolved. The CDR3 runs to 13 residues. Trimming took 0 bases from V and 4 from J, leaving 4 bases between them. Germline V CDR1 and CDR2: SGHTA, FQGNSA. CDR3 region: CASSLAVNQPQHF. CDR3 nucleotide sequence: TGTGCCAGCAGCTTAGCAGTTAATCAGCCCCAGCATTTT.

The chain joins TRBV28 to TRBJ1-1; perhaps TRBD1 as D (6 bases). This CDR3 is built from 13 residues. Germline-derived CDR1 and CDR2 are MDHEN and SYDVKM. The V gene lost 7 bases and the J gene lost 5 bases, with 14 bases spanning the gap. The CDR3 here is CASIARGRTEAFF. CDR3 bases: TGTGCCAGCATTGCTCGGGGGCGGACTGAAGCTTTCTTT. Variable domain in full (rest from reference TRBV28 and TRBJ1-1): DVKVTQSSRYLVKRTGEKVFLECVQDMDHENMFWYRQDPGLGLRLIYFSYDVKMKEKGDIPEGYSVSREKKERFSLILESASTNQTSMYLCASIARGRTEAFFGQGTRLTVV.

The J gene is TRBJ2-7, the V gene TRBV30; TRBD1 agrees at 9 bases. Unmatched junction bases numbered 5, after V lost 5 bases and J lost 0 bases. The germline V gene has CDR1 GTSNPN and CDR2 SVGIG (reference sequence). The CDR3 spans 14 residues. The DNA of the CDR3 is TGTGCCTGGTCCGGGACAGGGAGCTCCTACGAGCAGTACTTC. Amino acids: CAWSGTGSSYEQYF.